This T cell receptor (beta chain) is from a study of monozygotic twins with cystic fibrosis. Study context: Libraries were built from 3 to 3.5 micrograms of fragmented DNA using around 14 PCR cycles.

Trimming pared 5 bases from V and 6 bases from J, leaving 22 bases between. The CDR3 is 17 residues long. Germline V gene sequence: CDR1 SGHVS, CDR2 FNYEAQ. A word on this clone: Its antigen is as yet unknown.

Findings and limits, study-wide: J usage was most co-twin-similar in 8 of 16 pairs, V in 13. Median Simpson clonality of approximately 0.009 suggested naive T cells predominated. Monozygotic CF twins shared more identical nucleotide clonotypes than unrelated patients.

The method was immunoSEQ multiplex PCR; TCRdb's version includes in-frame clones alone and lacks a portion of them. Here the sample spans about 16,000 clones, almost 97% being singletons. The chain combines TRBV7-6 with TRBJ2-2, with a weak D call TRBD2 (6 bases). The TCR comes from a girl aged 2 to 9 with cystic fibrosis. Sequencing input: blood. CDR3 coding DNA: TGTGCCAGCAGCCCCGGAGACGGGGGTCCTACCTCCGGGGAGCTGTTTTTT. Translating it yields CASSPGDGGPTSGELFF.